Each of the 20 T cell receptor beta chains below was sequenced from the same sample in a study of T cells after yellow fever vaccination. TCRdb re-called the 5' RACE reads through MiXCR, storing one row per CDR3 protein. Found here are 150,000 to 200,000 distinct CDR3 sequences, 8% to 13% of them singletons; the top ten hold about 38%. The specimen comprised CD8+ T cells sorted from PBMCs, sampled 15 days after the yellow fever booster vaccination. These receptor sequences come from a man aged 18 to 29 who received the YFV17D yellow fever vaccine.

V gene TRBV5-1 combines with J gene TRBJ1-1; D gene unclear. Germline values: CDR1 SGHRS, CDR2 YFSETQ. This CDR3 contains 14 residues. The V gene lost 2 bases and the J gene lost 4 bases, with 12 bases spanning the gap. The CDR3 sequence: CASSFLGEITEAFF. The DNA for the CDR3 is TGCGCCAGCAGCTTTCTCGGGGAGATCACTGAAGCTTTCTTT.

V and J are TRBV6-5 and TRBJ2-7; no clear D gene. Germline V CDR1 and CDR2: MNHEY, SVGAGI. This CDR3 is 11 amino acids long. V lost 7 bases, J lost 7 bases, and 11 bases lay in between. The CDR3 region is CASTSRWEQYF. As DNA, the CDR3 is TGTGCCAGCACCTCGCGGTGGGAGCAGTACTTC.

The chain is built from TRBV7-2 and TRBJ2-1; 8 bases line up with TRBD1. This CDR3 is 16 amino acids long. Looked up from germline, CDR1 is SGHTA and CDR2 is FQGNSA. The V segment lost 1 base and the J segment 5 bases; nucleotides outside the gene matches: 7. CDR3 residues: CASSLGWGQAHNEQFF. CDR3 coding DNA: TGTGCCAGCAGCTTAGGCTGGGGACAGGCCCACAATGAGCAGTTCTTC.

The sample holds many counts of this clonotype. DNA for the CDR3: TGTGCCACCAGCAGAGATCGGGGGGCAGAGACCCAGTACTTC. As protein: CATSRDRGAETQYF. The J gene is TRBJ2-5, the V gene TRBV15; D is possibly TRBD2 (7 bases). The CDR3 is made up of 14 amino acids. In germline, CDR1 is LNHNV, CDR2 YYDKDF (reference sequence). The germline V and J ends were trimmed by 0 bases and 4 bases, with 9 bases remaining between them. Supplemented by reference TRBV15 and TRBJ2-5, the full variable domain reads DAMVIQNPRYQVTQFGKPVTLSCSQTLNHNVMYWYQQKSSQAPKLLFHYYDKDFNNEADTPDNFQSRRPNTSFCFLDIRSPGLGDTAMYLCATSRDRGAETQYFGPGTRLLVL.

The chain has TRBV5-3 and TRBJ1-1; no firm D call. TRBV5-3 is an ORF for which the function is uncertain. The CDR3 length is 16 residues. Trimming removed 3 bases from V and 3 bases from J, with 18 bases in between. In nucleotides, the CDR3 is TGTGCCAGAAGCTCTAGGTCGCCGGGGAAGGACACTGAAGCTTTCTTT. This encodes CARSSRSPGKDTEAFF.

In its sample, this clonotype was seen a few times. The CDR3 here is CASSQYGGRGSTDTQYF. The CDR3 region has the DNA TGTGCCAGCAGTCAATACGGCGGGCGGGGGAGCACAGATACGCAGTATTTT. The chain links TRBV12-3 or TRBV12-4 to TRBJ2-3; 7 bases fit TRBD2. The CDR3 sequence is 17 residues long. V was clipped by 5 bases and J by 0 bases; unmatched bases: 11.

The chain joins TRBV9 to TRBJ2-2, with 7 bases lining up with TRBD1. Germline loops: CDR1 SGDLS, CDR2 YYNGEE. The J segment lost 7 bases and the V segment lost 0 bases, leaving 6 bases of the junction unmatched. The CDR3 spans 15 residues. CDR3 amino acids: CASSVGRGLSGELFF. The DNA for the CDR3 is TGTGCCAGCAGCGTAGGAAGGGGGCTTAGCGGGGAGCTGTTTTTT.

The CDR3 DNA reads TGTGCCAGCAGGACGGGACTAGCGGGCTTTAATGAGCAGTTCTTC. Amino acids: CASRTGLAGFNEQFF. V is TRBV27 and J is TRBJ2-1, with 12 positions matching TRBD2. CDR3 length: 15 residues. From germline, CDR1 is MNHEY and CDR2 SMNVEV (reference sequence). Germline trimming cut 6 bases from V and 7 bases from J; bases unmatched to any gene: 7.

This clonotype was seen only a few times. The chain joins TRBV18 to TRBJ2-2; TRBD1 matches at 9 bases. Trimming at V came to 3 bases and at J to 1 base, leaving 9 bases not matched to a gene. CDR3 size: 18 residues. Germline values: CDR1 KGHSH, CDR2 LQKENI. The CDR3: CASSPRDRAQLNTGELFF. The CDR3 DNA sequence: TGTGCCAGCTCACCCCGGGACAGGGCTCAACTGAACACCGGGGAGCTGTTTTTT.

The chain couples TRBV6-1 to TRBJ2-2, with D unclear. The germline V and J ends were trimmed by 2 bases and 5 bases, with 12 bases remaining between them. From germline, CDR1 is MNHNS and CDR2 SASEGT. This CDR3 is built from 15 residues. This chain's CDR3 is CASSETPAGTGELFF. As DNA, the CDR3 is TGTGCCAGCAGTGAAACCCCAGCCGGGACCGGGGAGCTGTTTTTT.

V is TRBV5-5 and J is TRBJ2-3, with D perhaps TRBD1 (6 bases). CDR3 length: 15 amino acids. Trimming pared 5 bases from V and 1 base from J, leaving 14 bases between. Per germline, CDR1 SGHKS and CDR2 YYEKEE (reference sequence). This CDR3 reads CASRIKGVRTDTQYF. In DNA form, the CDR3 reads TGTGCCAGCAGAATTAAGGGGGTACGCACAGATACGCAGTATTTT.

This clonotype occurred a few times. The V and J genes are TRBV6-5 and TRBJ2-3; TRBD2 matches 8 bases. Germline assignment: CDR1 MNHEY and CDR2 SVGAGI. V shed 5 bases, J shed 5 bases, and the junction held 18 bases outside the gene matches. CDR3 size: 18 residues. This chain's CDR3 is CASSRFHPGTSHRDTQYF. The CDR3 DNA reads as TGTGCCAGCAGTAGGTTCCACCCCGGGACTAGTCACCGAGATACGCAGTATTTT.

This clonotype was detected many times. This chain connects TRBV4-2 to TRBJ1-5, with D uncertain. This CDR3 is built from 14 residues. Germline-derived CDR1 and CDR2 are LGHNA and YNFKEQ. The V end lost 0 bases, the J end lost 5 bases, and 8 bases lay between the germline ends. In DNA, the CDR3 is TGTGCCAGCAGCCAAGAGGATGGGGATCAGCCCCAGCATTTT. Amino acid sequence: CASSQEDGDQPQHF.

At least ten counts were recorded for this clonotype. The rearrangement joins TRBV29-1 to TRBJ2-3; possibly TRBD2 for D (5 bases). V dropped 0 bases and J dropped 9 bases, with 13 bases sitting between them. Per the germline V gene, CDR1 is SQVTM and CDR2 is ANQGSEA. The length of the CDR3 is 13 residues. CDR3 coding DNA: TGCAGCGTTGAAGATCTCAAACTAGAAACGCAGTATTTT. Protein product: CSVEDLKLETQYF.

The rearrangement uses TRBV4-3 and TRBJ2-7, with TRBD2 as a possible D gene (6 bases). The germline V gene has CDR1 LGHNA and CDR2 YSLEER. The V gene lost 1 base and the J gene lost 3 bases, with 13 bases spanning the gap. CDR3 length: 15 residues. The CDR3 sequence is CASSQGVGGNYEQYV. The CDR3 DNA reads as TGCGCCAGCAGCCAAGGGGTCGGCGGGAACTACGAGCAGTACGTC.

This clonotype showed up many times. The genes are TRBV27 and TRBJ2-1; no clear D gene. CDR1 and CDR2 (germline): MNHEY, SMNVEV (reference sequence). The length of the CDR3 is 13 residues. Trimming stripped 3 bases from V and 3 bases from J, with 6 bases between. CDR3: CASSFDRYNEQFF. The CDR3, as DNA: TGTGCCAGCAGTTTTGACCGCTACAATGAGCAGTTCTTC.

This clonotype was detected only a few times. This sequence joins TRBV12-3 or TRBV12-4 and TRBJ2-7, with D perhaps matching TRBD1 or TRBD2 (5 bases each). The CDR3 is 14 amino acids. V was trimmed by 7 bases and J by 6 bases, leaving 19 bases between them. The CDR3 loop is CASTSGGVRGEQYF. In DNA, the CDR3 is TGTGCCAGCACCTCTGGGGGTGTCCGGGGCGAGCAGTACTTC.

This chain uses TRBV28 with TRBJ2-7, with unresolved D. Trimming shortened V by 2 bases and J by 5 bases, and 4 bases separated the two germline ends. The CDR3 has 11 residues. Germline V gene sequence: CDR1 MDHEN, CDR2 SYDVKM. Here the CDR3 reads CASSLGDEQYV. The CDR3 DNA is TGTGCCAGCAGTTTAGGGGACGAGCAGTACGTC.

This clonotype showed up just a few times. V gene TRBV5-1 combines with J gene TRBJ2-7; maybe TRBD1 (6 bases). This CDR3 contains 15 residues. V lost 3 bases and J lost 1, with 14 bases in between. Germline CDR1 reads SGHRS; CDR2 reads YFSETQ. The CDR3 sequence is CASSSPGQSSYEQYF. The CDR3 nucleotides are TGCGCCAGCAGCTCGCCGGGACAATCTTCCTACGAGCAGTACTTC.

The chain carries TRBV11-2 and TRBJ1-5, with 10 bases fitting TRBD1. Trimming at V came to 3 bases and at J to 3 bases, leaving 5 bases not matched to a gene. Germline V gene sequence: CDR1 SGHAT, CDR2 FQNNGV. There are 16 residues in the CDR3. The CDR3: CASSLGDRGSNQPQHF. The DNA for the CDR3 is TGTGCCAGCAGCTTGGGGGACAGGGGCTCCAATCAGCCCCAGCATTTT.